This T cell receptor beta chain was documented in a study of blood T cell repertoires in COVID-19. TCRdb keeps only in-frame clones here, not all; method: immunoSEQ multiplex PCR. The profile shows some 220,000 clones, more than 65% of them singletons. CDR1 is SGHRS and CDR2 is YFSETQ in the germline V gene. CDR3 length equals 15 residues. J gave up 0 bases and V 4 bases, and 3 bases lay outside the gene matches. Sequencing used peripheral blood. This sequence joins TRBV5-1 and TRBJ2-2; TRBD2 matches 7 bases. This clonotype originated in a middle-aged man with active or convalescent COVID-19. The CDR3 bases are TGCGCCAGCAGCACTAGCGCCGCGAACACCGGGGAGCTGTTTTTT. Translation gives CASSTSAANTGELFF.